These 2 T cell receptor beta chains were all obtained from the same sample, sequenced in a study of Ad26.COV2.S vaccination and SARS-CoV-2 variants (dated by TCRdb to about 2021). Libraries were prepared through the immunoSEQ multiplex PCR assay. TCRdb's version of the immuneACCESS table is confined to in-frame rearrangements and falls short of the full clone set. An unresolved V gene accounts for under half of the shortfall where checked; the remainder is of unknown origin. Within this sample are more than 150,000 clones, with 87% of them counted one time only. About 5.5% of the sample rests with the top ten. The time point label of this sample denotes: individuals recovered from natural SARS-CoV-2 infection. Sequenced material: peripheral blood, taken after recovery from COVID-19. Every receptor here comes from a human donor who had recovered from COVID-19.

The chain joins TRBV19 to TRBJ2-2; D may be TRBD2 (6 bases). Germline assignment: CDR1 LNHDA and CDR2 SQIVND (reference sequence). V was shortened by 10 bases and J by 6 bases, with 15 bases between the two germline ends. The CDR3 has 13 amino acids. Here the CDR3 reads CATSRGTPGELFF. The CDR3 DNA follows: TGTGCCACCTCCCGCGGGACTCCCGGGGAGCTGTTTTTT.

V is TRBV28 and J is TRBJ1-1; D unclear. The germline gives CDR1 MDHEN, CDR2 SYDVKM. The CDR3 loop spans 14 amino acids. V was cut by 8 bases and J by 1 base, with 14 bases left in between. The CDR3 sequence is CASWAAYRNTEAFF. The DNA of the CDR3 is TGTGCCAGCTGGGCAGCCTATAGGAACACTGAAGCTTTCTTT.